The rows below give T cell receptor beta chains drawn from one sample of a study of T cells expressing NK-cell markers. Following a re-call of the 5' RACE reads, TCRdb has one entry per CDR3 protein and lacks DNA. Its table lists 250,000 to 300,000 distinct CDR3 sequences. Input material: blood T cells: a sorted CD56 or NKG2C T cell subset, CD4+ or CD8+ T cells, or bulk PBMC T cells (not recorded which). The receptors stem from a woman aged 18 to 75 in good health. Each CDR3 is given with its conserved first and last residue.

TRBJ1-5 | TRBV4-3 | CASSQDWAGNQPQHF
TRBJ1-2 | TRBV12-3/TRBV12-4 | CASKRGPGGYTF
TRBJ2-1 | TRBV29-1 | CSVTPTSGITNEQFF
TRBJ2-1 | TRBV6-5 | CASSYVGRGLVNEQFF
TRBJ2-1 | TRBV6-1 | CASSGDRVSYNEQFF
TRBJ2-2 | TRBV7-2 | CASSLRWGGELFF
TRBJ1-1 | TRBV12-5 | CASGNREGGTEAFF
TRBJ2-5 | TRBV10-3 | CAIKINGQGLETQYF
TRBJ1-3 | TRBV29-1 | CSVEWGIRNTIYF
TRBJ1-3 | TRBV20-1 | CSARSHSGNTIYF
TRBJ2-5 | TRBV20-1 | CSARGTIQETQYF
TRBJ2-3 | TRBV6-5 | CASRLNRVTDTQYF
TRBJ2-7 | TRBV28 | CASRTGGYEQYF
TRBJ2-3 | TRBV4-3 | CASSQERRATDTQYF
TRBJ2-7 | TRBV7-3 | CASSLRPERPYEQYF
TRBJ2-1 | TRBV10-3 | CAIRGPGAGAGEQFF
TRBJ2-5 | TRBV11-2 | CASSLADRAETQYF
TRBJ2-7 | TRBV29-1 | CSAGGSYEQYF
TRBJ1-2 | TRBV5-1 | CASSLGSKGSGYTF
TRBJ2-4 | TRBV5-5 | CASSSRTSGRGDIQYF
TRBJ2-1 | TRBV20-1 | CSARVGSGSRSYNEQFF
TRBJ2-7 | TRBV30 | CAWREPGAYEQYF
TRBJ1-4 | TRBV27 | CASSLRPNRDRAEKLFF
TRBJ2-3 | TRBV12-3/TRBV12-4 | CASSPGRTSDTQYF
TRBJ2-3 | TRBV24-1 | CATSGRTSTDTQYF
TRBJ2-3 | TRBV6-1 | CASTHGGDTDTQYF
TRBJ1-5 | TRBV12-3/TRBV12-4 | CASRSDSSGQPQHF
TRBJ1-1 | TRBV28 | CASSLSTGRAFF
TRBJ2-1 | TRBV12-3/TRBV12-4 | CASSPRTSGGTFYNEQFF
TRBJ2-3 | TRBV11-2 | CASSLKSSGGGPTDTQYF
TRBJ2-7 | TRBV20-1 | CSASQISGSQSYEQYF
TRBJ2-3 | TRBV5-1 | CASSLETGRGGTQYF
TRBJ2-1 | TRBV3-1 | CASSQGPSAYNEQFF
TRBJ1-4 | TRBV7-2 | CASSLGRVSNEKLFF
TRBJ1-5 | TRBV18 | CASSSTGIQPQHF
TRBJ2-5 | TRBV20-1 | CSALGLAPETQYF
TRBJ2-2 | TRBV5-1 | CASSSVGRAAQGELFF
TRBJ1-2 | TRBV12-3/TRBV12-4 | CASSQQTLSNYGYTF
TRBJ1-5 | TRBV7-2 | CASSFMTGKDQPQHF
TRBJ1-2 | TRBV19 | CASSMPPARFYGYTF
TRBJ2-4 | TRBV15 | CATSRDLIGAGDIQYF
TRBJ1-4 | TRBV9 | CASSVRASTNEKLFF
TRBJ2-5 | TRBV11-2 | CASSLDGTGGPGGTQYF
TRBJ2-5 | TRBV5-1 | CASSLSSVEETQYF
TRBJ2-1 | TRBV6-6 | CASAGLFYNEQFF
TRBJ1-5 | TRBV6-1 | CASSPSLGGSNQPQHF
TRBJ2-7 | TRBV5-6 | CASSLANRDPWHEQYF
TRBJ1-2 | TRBV7-2 | CASSLEQVYGYTF
TRBJ2-1 | TRBV29-1 | CSVVPGLAASYNEQFF
TRBJ2-1 | TRBV12-3/TRBV12-4 | CASIFSGSSYNEQFF
TRBJ2-2 | TRBV29-1 | CSVAGTAYTGELFF